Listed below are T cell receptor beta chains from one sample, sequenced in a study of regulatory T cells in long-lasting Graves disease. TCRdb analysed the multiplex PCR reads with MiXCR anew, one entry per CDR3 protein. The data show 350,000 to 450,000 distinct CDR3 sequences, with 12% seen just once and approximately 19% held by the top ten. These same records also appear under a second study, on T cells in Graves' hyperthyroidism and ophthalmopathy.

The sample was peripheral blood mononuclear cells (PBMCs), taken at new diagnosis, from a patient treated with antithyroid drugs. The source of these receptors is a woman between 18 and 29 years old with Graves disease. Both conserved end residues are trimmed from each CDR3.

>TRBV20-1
SARVGQGASQPQH
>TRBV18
ASSPSNQPQH
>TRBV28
ASGSTSAGELF
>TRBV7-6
ASSFPGANQPQH
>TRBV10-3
AISDPFSGTKYNEQF
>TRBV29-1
SVKRQGGTGELF
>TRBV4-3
VSSQETSGSSYNEQF
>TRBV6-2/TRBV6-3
ASSYSRQGTYEQY
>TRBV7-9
ASSLVKGSGNTIY
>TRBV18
ASSPVLTEAF
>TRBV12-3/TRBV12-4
ATRGGYSGNTIY
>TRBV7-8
ASSSLVGLDTNTGELF
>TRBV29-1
SGDRVIGNEQF
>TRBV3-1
ASSQDHKNYEQY
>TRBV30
AWSVLTKAF
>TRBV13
ATGIGSRNEQF
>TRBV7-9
ASSWTGATEAF
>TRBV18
ASSPATGDEKLF
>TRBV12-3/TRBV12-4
ASSLFLGSYNEQF
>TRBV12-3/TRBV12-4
ASSLNLGWGPNEQF
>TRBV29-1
SVEFSGGATDTQY
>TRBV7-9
ASSPRTGGPLDIYEQY
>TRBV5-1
ASSSYSGTGGLGEQF
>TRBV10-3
AISGLDSGETQY
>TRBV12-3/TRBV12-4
ASSWGQGAGEAF
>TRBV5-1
ASSAYSTGYNEQF
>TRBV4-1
ASSAGGGSQETQY
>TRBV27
ASSHGVAVYNEQF
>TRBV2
ASSEGRGPNEKLF
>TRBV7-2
ASSLAPTLNTEAF
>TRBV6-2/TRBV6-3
ASSSEGLSNQPQH
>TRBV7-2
AGSLVRGSGNTIY
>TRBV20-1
SARGGSSYEQY
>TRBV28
ASNPRGGTEAF
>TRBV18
ASSPDLLLGRTNEQF
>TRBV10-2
ASSDYKFGHEQF
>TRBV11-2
ASSPPEGQGSTDTQY
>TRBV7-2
ASSSKGLMNEQF
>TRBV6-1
ASSEGIQGYEQY
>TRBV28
ASIRMYNEQF
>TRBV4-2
ASSQGGGAGDTQY
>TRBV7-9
ASSYAGGELF
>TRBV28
ASSKVFGGTSSYNEQF